Sequencing of this TCR beta chain was carried out in a study of T cell responses to AZD1222 COVID-19 vaccine. In regard to this clone: Its target is not known.

Broader study findings: Only five to seven individuals given AZD1222 were seropositive at baseline. After two AZD1222 doses, spike-specific TCR breadth and depth rose versus day 0. Females outnumbered males among donors, who were mostly white British; clonal diversity was possibly underestimated.

Assay: immunoSEQ multiplex PCR; the TCRdb copy retains only in-frame clones and omits some. Here the sample spans about 140,000 clones, about 86% being singletons. Sequencing was performed on peripheral blood, taken on day 0 of AZD1222 vaccination. The receptor was derived from an adult in good health.

This chain's CDR3 is CASSRLGQGSTGANVLTF. CDR3 nucleotide sequence: TGCGCCAGCAGCCGCCTGGGACAGGGGTCTACTGGGGCCAACGTCCTGACTTTC. This chain links TRBV5-1 with TRBJ2-6; the match to TRBD1 covers 10 bases. The CDR3 is 18 residues long. The trim removed 4 bases at V and 2 bases at J, leaving 9 bases unmatched. Germline V gene data show CDR1 as SGHRS and CDR2 as YFSETQ.